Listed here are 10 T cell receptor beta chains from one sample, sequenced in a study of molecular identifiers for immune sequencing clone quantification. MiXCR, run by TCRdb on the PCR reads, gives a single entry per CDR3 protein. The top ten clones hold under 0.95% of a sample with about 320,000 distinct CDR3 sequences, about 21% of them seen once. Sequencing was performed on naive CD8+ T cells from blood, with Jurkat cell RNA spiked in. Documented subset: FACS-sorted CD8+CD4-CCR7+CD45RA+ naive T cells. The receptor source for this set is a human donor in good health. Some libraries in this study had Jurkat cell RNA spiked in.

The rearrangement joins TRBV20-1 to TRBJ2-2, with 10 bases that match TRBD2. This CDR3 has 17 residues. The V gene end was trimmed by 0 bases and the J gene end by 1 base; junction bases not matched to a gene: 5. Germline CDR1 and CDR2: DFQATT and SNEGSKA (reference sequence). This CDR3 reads CSARDLASGGNTGELFF. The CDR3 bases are TGCAGTGCTAGAGACCTCGCTAGCGGGGGGAACACCGGGGAGCTGTTTTTT.

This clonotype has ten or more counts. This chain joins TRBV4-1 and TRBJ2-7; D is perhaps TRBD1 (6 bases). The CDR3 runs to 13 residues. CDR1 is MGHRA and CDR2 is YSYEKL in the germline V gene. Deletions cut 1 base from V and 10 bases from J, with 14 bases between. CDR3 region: CASSQVRGSDQYF. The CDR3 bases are TGCGCCAGCAGCCAAGTTAGGGGGAGTGATCAGTACTTC.

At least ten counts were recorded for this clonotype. The CDR3 DNA sequence: TGTGCCAGCAGCGTTGGACAGGCCTCCACTGAAGCTTTCTTT. Protein product: CASSVGQASTEAFF. The gene calls are TRBV9 and TRBJ1-1, with TRBD1 matching 7 bases. Germline V gene lookup returns CDR1 SGDLS and CDR2 YYNGEE. V lost 2 bases, J lost 4 bases, and 5 bases stayed unmatched. The CDR3 length is 14 residues.

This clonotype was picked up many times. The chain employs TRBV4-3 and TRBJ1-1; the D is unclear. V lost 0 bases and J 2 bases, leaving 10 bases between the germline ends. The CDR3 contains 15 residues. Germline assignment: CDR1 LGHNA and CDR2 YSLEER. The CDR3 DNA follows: TGCGCCAGCAGCCAAGATAGGTCCAGAAACACTGAAGCTTTCTTT. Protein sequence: CASSQDRSRNTEAFF.

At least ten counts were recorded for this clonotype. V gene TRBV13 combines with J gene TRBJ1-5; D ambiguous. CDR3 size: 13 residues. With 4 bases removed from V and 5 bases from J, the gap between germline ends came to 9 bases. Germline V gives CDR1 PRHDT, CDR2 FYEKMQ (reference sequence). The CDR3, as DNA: TGTGCCAGCAGCTCCAGAGGAGATCAGCCCCAGCATTTT. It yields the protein CASSSRGDQPQHF.

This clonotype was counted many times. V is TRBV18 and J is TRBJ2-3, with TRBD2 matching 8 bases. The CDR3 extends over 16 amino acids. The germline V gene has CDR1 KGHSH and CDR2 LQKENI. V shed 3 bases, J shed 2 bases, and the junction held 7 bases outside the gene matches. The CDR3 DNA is TGTGCCAGCTCACCCCCGGGGGGGGGTTTCACAGATACGCAGTATTTT. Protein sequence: CASSPPGGGFTDTQYF.

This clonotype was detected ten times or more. CDR3 sequence (DNA): TGTGCCAGCAGCCCATACGACAGGGCGGGCACTGAAGCTTTCTTT. Its translation is CASSPYDRAGTEAFF. The rearrangement joins TRBV5-6 to TRBJ1-1, with 7 bases lining up with TRBD1. This CDR3 contains 15 residues. The germline CDR1 and CDR2 sequences are SGHDT and YYEEEE. Trimming at V came to 4 bases and at J to 4 bases, leaving 10 bases not matched to a gene.

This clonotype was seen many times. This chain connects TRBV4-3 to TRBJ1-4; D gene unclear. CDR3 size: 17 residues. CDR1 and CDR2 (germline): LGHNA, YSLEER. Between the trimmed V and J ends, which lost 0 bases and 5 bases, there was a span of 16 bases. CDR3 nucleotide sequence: TGCGCCAGCAGCCAAGATTCGGTAGGGCAGACGAATGAAAAACTGTTTTTT. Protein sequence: CASSQDSVGQTNEKLFF.

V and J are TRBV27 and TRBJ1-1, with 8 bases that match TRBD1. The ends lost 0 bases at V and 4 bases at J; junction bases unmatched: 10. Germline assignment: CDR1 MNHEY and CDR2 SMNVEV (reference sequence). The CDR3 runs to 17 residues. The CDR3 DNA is TGTGCCAGCAGTTTATCCGGACAGGGTTACGTGAGCACTGAAGCTTTCTTT. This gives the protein CASSLSGQGYVSTEAFF.

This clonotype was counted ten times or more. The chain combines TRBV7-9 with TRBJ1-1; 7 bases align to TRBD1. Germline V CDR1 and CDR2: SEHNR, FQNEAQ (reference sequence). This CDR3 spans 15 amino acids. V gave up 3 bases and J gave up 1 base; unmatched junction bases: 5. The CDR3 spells CASSLRQGQNTEAFF. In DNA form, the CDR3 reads TGTGCCAGCAGCTTGAGACAGGGACAGAACACTGAAGCTTTCTTT.